This TCR beta chain was sequenced in a study of shared clonotypes between healthy human individuals. Overall study context: Each donor contributed plates that comprised three CD4 naive, three CD4 memory, two CD8 naive and one CD8 memory.

Subsets obtained from CD4+ cells comprised CD45RA+ naive and CD45RA-negative memory cells. Some clones are missing from TCRdb's copy, which holds only in-frame ones; the method was immunoSEQ multiplex PCR. In the table there are over 150,000 clones, around 63% of which are singletons. Sequenced input: memory CD4+ T cells sorted from blood. Described subset: CD45RA-negative fraction. The receptor was derived from a man aged 25 to 45 in good health.

For the CDR3, the DNA is TGTGCCAGCAGTTCTCCCCCTGGAAGCTACAATGAGCAGTTCTTC. Translating it yields CASSSPPGSYNEQFF. This chain connects TRBV28 to TRBJ2-1; D gene ambiguous. V lost 4 bases and J lost 3, with 13 bases in between. This CDR3 is 15 amino acids long. The germline V gene has CDR1 MDHEN and CDR2 SYDVKM.